These 14 T cell receptor beta chains originate from one sample sequenced in a study of tumor and adjacent non-tumor tissue in lung cancer. This sample's RNA came from whole unsorted tissue. The normal lung tissue was taken more than 3 cm from the tumor edge. The library came from three nested PCR rounds adapted from ARM-PCR protocols. One entry per CDR3 protein results from TCRdb running MiXCR on the multiplex PCR reads. Of roughly 48,000 distinct CDR3 sequences listed, roughly 60% were seen once; the top ten hold 30%. The sequencing input was distant non-tumor lung tissue. The receptors were gathered from a woman between 65 and 79 years old with non-small cell lung cancer.

As regards this clonotype: The junction does not match germline at one end; this may be a read error. The chain combines TRBV11-1 with TRBJ2-3, with no clear D. The CDR3 has 12 amino acids. CDR1 is SGHAT and CDR2 is FQDESV in the germline V gene (reference sequence). Written as DNA, the CDR3 is TGTGCCGGCAGCCCGCACGTAGATGCGCAGTATTTT. Translating gives CAGSPHVDAQYF.

This chain uses TRBV29-1 with TRBJ2-3; D is undetermined. The CDR3 consists of 13 residues. V lost 1 base and J lost 2, with 7 bases in between. Germline V gene sequence: CDR1 SQVTM, CDR2 ANQGSEA. CDR3 nucleotides: TGCAGCGTTGAAGTCACAGACACAGATACGCAGTATTTT. It is translated as CSVEVTDTDTQYF.

As for this clonotype: One end of the junction fails to match germline, which may point to a read error. The rearrangement links TRBV10-2 to TRBJ1-1, with no clear D. Germline V gives CDR1 WSHSY, CDR2 SAAADI. This CDR3 is built from 15 residues. DNA for the CDR3: TGCGCCAGCAGCGAGTGGAGCATTCTGAACACTAAAGCTTTCTTT. Its protein is CASSEWSILNTKAFF.

This clonotype was counted many times. This chain connects TRBV6-6 to TRBJ2-7; 9 bases are shared with TRBD2. The CDR3 totals 14 residues. Germline CDR1 and CDR2: MNHNY and SVGAGI (reference sequence). The V segment lost 7 bases and the J segment 1 base; nucleotides outside the gene matches: 5. The CDR3 spells CASTLSGGSYEQYF. In nucleotides, the CDR3 is TGTGCCAGCACCCTTAGCGGGGGATCCTACGAGCAGTACTTC.

At least ten counts were recorded for this clonotype. V and J are TRBV30 and TRBJ1-5; D perhaps matches TRBD1 (6 bases). V lost 2 bases to trimming and J lost 1 base, with 12 bases between them. Germline CDR1 reads GTSNPN; CDR2 reads SVGIG (reference sequence). CDR3 size: 15 residues. CDR3 protein: CAWSSSGASNQPQHF. The CDR3 DNA reads TGTGCCTGGAGTTCGTCGGGGGCGAGCAATCAGCCCCAGCATTTT.

With regard to this clonotype: A much larger clone is a single base away; this may be a read error. The chain carries TRBV28 and TRBJ2-2; D perhaps matches TRBD2 (6 bases). This CDR3 is built from 14 residues. Germline assignment: CDR1 MDHEN and CDR2 SYDVKM. The CDR3 reads CATKSAGGTGDLFF. CDR3 DNA: TGTGCCACCAAGTCAGCGGGCGGCACCGGGGACCTGTTTTTT.

CDR3 coding DNA: TGTGCCAGCGGCCTACTAGCGGGAGGGGATCAAGAGACCCAGTACTTC. It is translated as CASGLLAGGDQETQYF. The V call is TRBV5-4, the J call TRBJ2-5; 13 nucleotides align to TRBD2. V shed 7 bases and J 2 bases; nucleotides not matched to a gene: 8. Germline values: CDR1 SGHNT, CDR2 YYREEE (reference sequence). This CDR3 has 16 amino acids.

About this clonotype itself: The CDR3 ends on some other residue instead of the conserved phenylalanine or tryptophan, so this is likely a read error. This rearrangement joins TRBV7-9 to TRBJ2-7; D tentatively reads TRBD1 or TRBD2 (5 bases each). Germline CDR1 is SEHNR and CDR2 is FQNEAQ (reference sequence). This CDR3 spans 13 amino acids. V was pared by 10 bases and J by 3 bases, with 16 bases between. Here the CDR3 DNA reads TGTGCCACAGACCGGGACCGGGACTACGAGCAGTACTTA. It encodes CATDRDRDYEQYL.

In this sample, this clonotype turned up many times. The chain combines TRBV12-3 or TRBV12-4 with TRBJ1-5, with D uncertain. The V end lost 2 bases, the J end lost 8 bases, and 7 bases lay between the germline ends. The CDR3 consists of 12 residues. The CDR3 loop is CASSLRPEPQHF. The CDR3, as DNA: TGTGCCAGCAGTTTACGTCCTGAGCCCCAGCATTTT.

Of note for this clonotype: One end of the junction fails to match germline, which may point to a read error. The chain has TRBV29-1 and TRBJ2-1; no definite D call. The V gene's germline CDR1 is SQVTM and CDR2 ANQGSEA. CDR3 size: 15 residues. The CDR3, as DNA: TGCGGCGCCACCGACCGAAAGGCTTCCTACAATGAGCAGTTATTC. This gives the protein CGATDRKASYNEQLF.

Concerning this clonotype itself: This clone may be a read error of a much larger clone one base away. The V gene is TRBV25-1, the J gene TRBJ1-2, with D possibly being TRBD1 (6 bases). Germline values: CDR1 MGHDK, CDR2 SYGVNS. The CDR3 is 12 amino acids. The CDR3 region has the DNA TGTACCAGCAGTGAAGGGGGTTCGGGCTACACCTTC. Protein product: CTSSEGGSGYTF.

Of note for this clonotype: At one end the junction does not follow the germline gene, possibly because of a read error. The chain carries TRBV2 and TRBJ1-5; D is unresolved. Germline values: CDR1 SNHLY, CDR2 FYNNEI. The CDR3 runs 15 residues. In DNA form, the CDR3 reads TGTGCCAGCAGTGAAGCGCTTCTTGAAAATCTGCCCCAGCATTTT. Its translation is CASSEALLENLPQHF.

J is TRBJ2-7 and V is TRBV13; D gene unclear. The CDR3 has 14 amino acids. Per germline, CDR1 PRHDT and CDR2 FYEKMQ (reference sequence). The V end was cut by 5 bases, the J end by 4 bases, with 15 bases between. The DNA of the CDR3 is TGTGCCAGCAGCCCCATACAGTTGTCATACGAGCAGTACTTC. Amino acid sequence: CASSPIQLSYEQYF. Full variable domain (rest looked up from reference TRBV13 and TRBJ2-7): AAGVIQSPRHLIKEKRETATLKCYPIPRHDTVYWYQQGPGQDPQFLISFYEKMQSDKGSIPDRFSAQQFSDYHSELNMSSLELGDSALYFCASSPIQLSYEQYFGPGTRLTVT.

In regard to this clonotype: A read error may produce the germline difference seen at one junction end. The chain is built from TRBV6-6 and TRBJ1-6; 7 nucleotides line up with TRBD1. The CDR3 has 15 residues. The germline gives CDR1 MNHNY, CDR2 SVGAGI (reference sequence). The CDR3 coding sequence is TGTGCTAGCAGTTGGGCAGGGGGCTATAATTCACCCCTCCACTTT. Translating it yields CASSWAGGYNSPLHF.